The 2 T cell receptor beta chains listed next were all sequenced from one sample in a study of Ad26.COV2.S vaccination and SARS-CoV-2 variants. Described treatment: 15 to 20 received Ad26.COV2.S at low or high dose, single or two shots; roughly five received placebo; per-sample allocation not given. Specimens were obtained on day 63 following the first vaccine or placebo injection. Data came from immunoSEQ multiplex PCR; TCRdb stores just in-frame clones and leaves some out. The sample records hundreds of thousands of clones, 65% to 90% being singletons. The sample consisted of peripheral blood, taken in a trial of Ad26.COV2.S vaccine versus placebo. The source of these receptors is a person between 18 and 65 years old who received the Ad26.COV2.S COVID-19 vaccine or a placebo.

The V gene is TRBV27, the J gene TRBJ1-1, with 7 bases identical to TRBD1. Looked up from germline, CDR1 is MNHEY and CDR2 is SMNVEV (reference sequence). This CDR3 has 15 residues. Unmatched junction bases numbered 5, after V lost 4 bases and J lost 0 bases. The CDR3 sequence: CASSSTGHMNTEAFF. CDR3 coding DNA: TGTGCCAGCAGTTCGACAGGGCACATGAACACTGAAGCTTTCTTT.

The chain links TRBV28 to TRBJ1-6; TRBD1 matches 8 bases. The CDR3 is 15 residues long. The V gene's germline CDR1 is MDHEN and CDR2 SYDVKM. J gave up 10 bases and V 7 bases, and 12 bases lay outside the gene matches. CDR3 sequence: CASTLALRGPSPLHF. CDR3 in DNA: TGTGCCAGCACCCTGGCGCTCAGGGGGCCATCACCCCTCCACTTT.